These 24 T cell receptor beta chains were all obtained from the same sample, sequenced in a study of neurological immune-mediated disorders. One entry per CDR3 protein, called by TCRdb with MiXCR from the 5' RACE reads. This repertoire shows 20,000 or so distinct CDR3 sequences, around an eighth found once; its top ten account for 16%. The sequencing sample was made of PBMCs. The source of these receptors is a woman between 35 and 50 years old with HTLV-1-associated myelopathy (HAM/TSP).

This clonotype came up many times. V is TRBV20-1 and J is TRBJ2-7; 9 bases line up with TRBD2. CDR3 length equals 16 residues. Germline values: CDR1 DFQATT, CDR2 SNEGSKA (reference sequence). The J segment lost 6 bases and the V segment lost 0 bases, leaving 12 bases of the junction unmatched. Here the CDR3 reads CSAREASGVLFSEQYF. The CDR3 region has the DNA TGCAGTGCTAGAGAGGCTAGCGGGGTCCTGTTTAGCGAGCAGTACTTC.

Ten or more counts support this clonotype. The chain combines TRBV27 with TRBJ2-6; D might be TRBD1 (5 bases). Trimming stripped 5 bases from V and 0 bases from J, with 11 bases between. CDR1 and CDR2 (germline): MNHEY, SMNVEV (reference sequence). This CDR3 region has 16 residues. DNA for the CDR3: TGTGCCAGCAGTCTCGGACATTCCTCTGGGGCCAACGTCCTGACTTTC. This encodes CASSLGHSSGANVLTF.

This clonotype occurred many times. The CDR3 reads CASRASGRSTDTQYF. CDR3 in DNA: TGCGCCAGCAGAGCCTCGGGACGGAGCACAGATACGCAGTATTTT. The V and J genes are TRBV5-1 and TRBJ2-3; D possibly matches TRBD1 or TRBD2 (5 bases each). This CDR3 contains 15 residues. Germline CDR1 reads SGHRS; CDR2 reads YFSETQ. V shed 5 bases and J shed 0 bases, with 13 bases lying between them. Full variable domain (missing parts from reference TRBV5-1 and TRBJ2-3): KAGVTQTPRYLIKTRGQQVTLSCSPISGHRSVSWYQQTPGQGLQFLFEYFSETQRNKGNFPGRFSGRQFSNSRSEMNVSTLELGDSALYLCASRASGRSTDTQYFGPGTRLTVL.

This clonotype came up a few times. J is TRBJ2-7 and V is TRBV4-1, with 7 positions matching TRBD1. CDR3 length: 17 residues. V lost 1 base, J lost 6 bases, and 15 bases stayed unmatched. Germline V lookup: CDR1 MGHRA, CDR2 YSYEKL. The CDR3 loop reads CASSQVPPGTDIGEQYF. CDR3 in DNA: TGCGCCAGCAGCCAAGTCCCACCCGGGACAGATATCGGCGAGCAGTACTTC.

The sample holds many counts of this clonotype. The rearrangement links TRBV7-7 to TRBJ2-6; D unresolved. Germline CDR1 SSHAT, CDR2 FNYEAQ (reference sequence). The CDR3 contains 16 residues. Trimming removed 1 base from V and 3 bases from J, with 10 bases in between. CDR3 DNA: TGTGCCAGCAGCTTAGAGGAAGGGATTGGGGCCAACGTCCTGACTTTC. Translation: CASSLEEGIGANVLTF.

This clonotype was observed at least ten times. The gene calls are TRBV5-1 and TRBJ2-1; 10 bases fit TRBD2. The CDR3 runs 17 residues. V lost 4 bases and J lost 4; bases outside the gene matches: 11. Germline-derived CDR1 and CDR2 are SGHRS and YFSETQ. Written as DNA, the CDR3 is TGCGCCAGCAGCCTGAGCCGGGCTAGCGGGGGTTACAATGAGCAGTTCTTC. Its protein is CASSLSRASGGYNEQFF.

This clonotype was observed at least ten times. The V call is TRBV11-2, the J call TRBJ2-3; D is undetermined. In germline, CDR1 is SGHAT, CDR2 FQNNGV. Trimming pared 1 base from V and 2 bases from J, leaving 7 bases between. The CDR3 runs 14 residues. Written as DNA, the CDR3 is TGTGCCAGCAGCTTAGGAACACCCACAGATACGCAGTATTTT. Translating gives CASSLGTPTDTQYF.

This clonotype has ten or more counts. V is TRBV2 and J is TRBJ2-1, with TRBD2 identical over 8 bases. The germline gives CDR1 SNHLY, CDR2 FYNNEI. J gave up 8 bases and V 9 bases, and 9 bases lay outside the gene matches. The CDR3 length is 13 residues. CDR3 loop: CARRGGLWDEQFF. CDR3 DNA sequence: TGTGCCAGACGGGGGGGCCTATGGGATGAGCAGTTCTTC.

Ten or more counts support this clonotype. The chain employs TRBV29-1 and TRBJ1-1, with 7 bases matching TRBD1. Germline loops: CDR1 SQVTM, CDR2 ANQGSEA. This CDR3 comprises 18 residues. J gave up 6 bases and V 1 base, and 20 bases lay outside the gene matches. CDR3 DNA: TGCAGCGTTGAAGCTAGTACAGGGGCATGGGGACGAGCGCCTGAAGCTTTCTTT. Translation: CSVEASTGAWGRAPEAFF.

This clonotype was recorded at least ten times. V usage is TRBV20-1 and J usage is TRBJ2-1; D may be TRBD1 (6 bases). Germline V gene data show CDR1 as DFQATT and CDR2 as SNEGSKA (reference sequence). Deletions cut 5 bases from V and 7 bases from J, with 18 bases between. The CDR3 has 14 amino acids. In nucleotides, the CDR3 is TGCAGTGCTCCAGCGGAACAGGGCAGTAATGAGCAGTTCTTC. It is translated as CSAPAEQGSNEQFF.

In this sample, this clonotype turned up many times. The chain has TRBV20-1 and TRBJ2-5, with 8 bases fitting TRBD1. With 5 bases clipped from V and 4 bases from J, the junction kept 6 bases outside the gene matches. This CDR3 region has 13 residues. Germline loops: CDR1 DFQATT, CDR2 SNEGSKA (reference sequence). CDR3 sequence (DNA): TGCAGTGCTTTTACAGGGGGAGGAGAGACCCAGTACTTC. It translates to CSAFTGGGETQYF.

As for this clonotype: The junction differs from germline at one of its ends, possibly a read error. The gene calls are TRBV5-8 and TRBJ1-1; D remains unclear. This CDR3 spans 14 amino acids. Germline V CDR1 and CDR2: SGHTS, YDEGEE. The CDR3 reads CVSSRGPWATEAFF. Here the CDR3 DNA reads TGTGTCAGCAGCCGAGGGCCATGGGCCACTGAAGCTTTCTTT.

This clonotype was recorded at least ten times. The rearrangement links TRBV5-1 to TRBJ2-7; perhaps TRBD2 as D (5 bases). Germline V lookup: CDR1 SGHRS, CDR2 YFSETQ. The CDR3 extends over 15 amino acids. Trimming pared 1 base from V and 3 bases from J, leaving 14 bases between. The CDR3 protein is CASSLPTEAGYEQYF. The CDR3 DNA reads as TGCGCCAGCAGCTTGCCGACGGAGGCCGGCTACGAGCAGTACTTC.

The chain recombines TRBV20-1 with TRBJ2-7, with D unresolved. Germline lookup yields CDR1 DFQATT and CDR2 SNEGSKA (reference sequence). CDR3 length equals 13 residues. The germline V and J ends were trimmed by 6 bases and 5 bases, with 17 bases remaining between them. CDR3 sequence: CSALHYISDEQYF. Here the CDR3 DNA reads TGCAGTGCACTGCACTATATATCAGACGAGCAGTACTTC.

This clonotype was seen many times. This sequence joins TRBV5-1 and TRBJ2-3; 7 bases match TRBD1. V lost 0 bases and J lost 4; bases outside the gene matches: 5. In germline, CDR1 is SGHRS, CDR2 YFSETQ. The CDR3 totals 15 residues. The CDR3 sequence is CASSLVGQSPDTQYF. The DNA for the CDR3 is TGCGCCAGCAGCTTGGTGGGACAGAGCCCAGATACGCAGTATTTT.

This clonotype has at least ten counts. The chain carries TRBV5-1 and TRBJ2-5; 10 bases map to TRBD1. This CDR3 contains 14 residues. Germline V lookup: CDR1 SGHRS, CDR2 YFSETQ. The junction had 1 base not matched to a gene; V was cut back by 0 bases and J by 5 bases. In DNA, the CDR3 is TGCGCCAGCAGCTTGGGACAGGGGGCTGAGACCCAGTACTTC. Translating it yields CASSLGQGAETQYF.

This clonotype was detected only a few times. At one of its ends the junction is not consistent with the germline gene, which may arise from a read error. V is TRBV15 and J is TRBJ1-1, with TRBD1 as a possible D gene (6 bases). Germline values: CDR1 LNHNV, CDR2 YYDKDF (reference sequence). CDR3 length equals 16 residues. Written as DNA, the CDR3 is TGTGCCACCAGCAGAGGATATGGAGGGGGTTCGGGTGAAGCTGTCTTC. Amino acids: CATSRGYGGGSGEAVF.

With regard to this clonotype: One junction end disagrees with the germline gene, perhaps due to a read error. This chain uses TRBV20-1 with TRBJ2-4; tentatively, D is TRBD1 (6 bases). Per germline, CDR1 DFQATT and CDR2 SNEGSKA (reference sequence). The CDR3 contains 13 residues. CDR3 amino acids: CSALQGTKNTQYF. The CDR3 nucleotides read TGCAGTGCTCTTCAGGGGACAAAAAACACTCAGTACTTC.

This clonotype was recorded many times. V is TRBV5-1 and J is TRBJ2-7; tentative D call: TRBD2 (5 bases). The germline CDR1 and CDR2 sequences are SGHRS and YFSETQ. CDR3 length equals 14 residues. V was trimmed by 0 bases and J by 1 base, leaving 8 bases between them. CDR3 sequence: CASSLGRTSYEQYF. CDR3 bases: TGCGCCAGCAGCTTGGGACGGACTTCCTACGAGCAGTACTTC.

Of note for this clonotype: Because it lacks the conserved phenylalanine or tryptophan at the end, this CDR3 is likely a read error. The rearrangement uses TRBV30 and TRBJ1-1; D uncertain. The CDR3 is made up of 13 amino acids. CDR1 is GTSNPN and CDR2 is SVGIG in the germline V gene (reference sequence). The V gene lost 3 bases and the J gene lost 11 bases, with 19 bases spanning the gap. For the CDR3, the DNA is TGTGCCTGGAGGGAGTGGGCCGCTCCCTCCGCTTTCGTT. It encodes CAWREWAAPSAFV.

This clonotype was found a few times. V is TRBV20-1 and J is TRBJ2-3, with 11 bases identical to TRBD2. CDR1 is DFQATT, CDR2 SNEGSKA, per germline (reference sequence). CDR3 size: 14 residues. J lost 1 base, V lost 6 bases, and 3 bases had no gene match. The CDR3 DNA follows: TGCAGTGCACTGACTAGCGGGGGCACAGATACGCAGTATTTT. Its protein is CSALTSGGTDTQYF.

This clonotype appeared many times. The J gene is TRBJ1-6, the V gene TRBV6-2 or TRBV6-3; D not resolved. The CDR3 contains 19 residues. V lost 0 bases, J lost 0 bases, and 15 bases lay in between. Per germline, CDR1 MNHEY and CDR2 SVGEGT. CDR3 sequence reads: CASSYSIPGESSYNSPLHF. The CDR3 DNA reads TGTGCCAGCAGTTACTCGATCCCGGGAGAGAGCTCCTATAATTCACCCCTCCACTTT.

Many counts were recorded for this clonotype. The chain employs TRBV5-1 and TRBJ2-5, with a weak D call TRBD1 (6 bases). Trimming took off 1 base at V and 4 bases at J, with 17 bases between the two ends. The CDR3 covers 16 residues. Germline V gene data show CDR1 as SGHRS and CDR2 as YFSETQ. Here the CDR3 reads CASSLTPTGNGETQYF. The CDR3 DNA reads as TGCGCCAGCAGCTTGACTCCCACAGGGAATGGAGAGACCCAGTACTTC. Based on the CDR3 plus reference TRBV5-1 and TRBJ2-5, the full variable domain is KAGVTQTPRYLIKTRGQQVTLSCSPISGHRSVSWYQQTPGQGLQFLFEYFSETQRNKGNFPGRFSGRQFSNSRSEMNVSTLELGDSALYLCASSLTPTGNGETQYFGPGTRLLVL.

The count of this clonotype is one. The V gene is TRBV11-3, the J gene TRBJ2-7; 8 bases align to TRBD2. Germline lookup yields CDR1 SGHNT and CDR2 YENEEA. V lost 5 bases and J lost 2; bases outside the gene matches: 8. The CDR3 is 15 residues long. The CDR3 is CASSPSGTRAYEQYF. The CDR3 coding sequence is TGTGCCAGCAGCCCCTCCGGGACTAGGGCCTACGAGCAGTACTTC.